A single sample is the source of the 13 T cell receptor beta chains below, sequenced in a study of blood T cell repertoires in COVID-19. Libraries were prepared by immunoSEQ multiplex PCR; TCRdb keeps only in-frame clonotypes and omits some of them. The table lists 150,000 to 200,000 clones, around 85% of them singletons. Sequenced input: peripheral blood. Source of these receptors: a man aged 60-69 years with active or convalescent COVID-19.

The chain combines TRBV27 with TRBJ2-7, with D possibly TRBD2 on 6 matching bases. From germline, CDR1 is MNHEY and CDR2 SMNVEV (reference sequence). V lost 0 bases, J lost 6 bases, and 9 bases lay in between. The CDR3 runs 13 residues. CDR3 loop: CASSLSGGSEQYF. As DNA, the CDR3 is TGTGCCAGCAGTTTATCGGGGGGATCCGAGCAGTACTTC.

This chain links TRBV12-3 or TRBV12-4 with TRBJ1-2, with a weak D call TRBD1 (6 bases). Between the trimmed V and J ends, which lost 5 bases and 0 bases, there was a span of 7 bases. The length of the CDR3 is 13 residues. The CDR3 region has the DNA TGTGCCAGCAGTACAGGGCCTAACTATGGCTACACCTTC. Translation gives CASSTGPNYGYTF.

The J gene is TRBJ1-1, the V gene TRBV18; weak D call: TRBD1 (5 bases). The CDR3 is 14 residues long. Germline CDR1 is KGHSH and CDR2 is LQKENI. Trimming removed 5 bases from V and 1 base from J, with 11 bases in between. The CDR3 loop reads CASSIQERNTEAFF. The DNA for the CDR3 is TGTGCCAGCTCAATACAGGAGAGGAACACTGAAGCTTTCTTT.

The CDR3 reads CASSPTGNYEQYF. The CDR3, as DNA: TGTGCCAGCAGTCCTACAGGAAACTACGAGCAGTACTTC. V is TRBV2 and J is TRBJ2-7; tentatively, D is TRBD1 (5 bases). V dropped 5 bases and J dropped 3 bases, with 11 bases sitting between them. Germline CDR1 is SNHLY and CDR2 is FYNNEI. There are 13 residues in the CDR3.

This sequence joins TRBV7-6 and TRBJ2-7; 7 bases fit TRBD2. The CDR3 consists of 14 residues. Germline V CDR1 and CDR2: SGHVS, FNYEAQ. Trimming took 3 bases from V and 5 from J; bases not matched to a gene: 7. CDR3 in DNA: TGTGCCAGCAGCTTGCGGGAGTTTTCGGACGAGCAGTACTTC. Amino acid sequence: CASSLREFSDEQYF.

The chain couples TRBV24-1 to TRBJ2-7, with 8 bases fitting TRBD2. The germline V gene encodes CDR1 KGHDR and CDR2 SFDVKD. Losses at the gene ends were 12 bases for V and 5 bases for J; bases not matched to a gene: 5. The CDR3 sequence is 11 residues long. CDR3 region: CASRGGHEQYF. CDR3 in DNA: TGTGCCTCTCGGGGGGGCCACGAGCAGTACTTC.

V and J are TRBV29-1 and TRBJ2-5; tentative D call: TRBD1 (5 bases). This CDR3 spans 14 amino acids. The V end was cut by 4 bases, the J end by 4 bases, with 16 bases between. Germline V CDR1 and CDR2: SQVTM, ANQGSEA. CDR3 sequence: CSVVGAGAGETQYF. The CDR3 DNA reads as TGCAGCGTTGTTGGGGCTGGGGCAGGAGAGACCCAGTACTTC. The whole variable domain, remainder taken from reference TRBV29-1 and TRBJ2-5, is SAVISQKPSRDICQRGTSLTIQCQVDSQVTMMFWYRQQPGQSLTLIATANQGSEATYESGFVIDKFPISRPNLTFSTLTVSNMSPEDSSIYLCSVVGAGAGETQYFGPGTRLLVL.

The V gene is TRBV19, the J gene TRBJ1-2; possible D gene TRBD1, 5 bases. There are 14 residues in the CDR3. Trimming removed 5 bases at V and 4 bases at J, with 14 bases between. The germline gives CDR1 LNHDA, CDR2 SQIVND (reference sequence). The CDR3 nucleotides are TGTGCCAGTAGTCTGGGCAGGGATACCTATGGCTACACCTTC. Translating it yields CASSLGRDTYGYTF.

There are a few counts of this clone. The V call is TRBV2, the J call TRBJ1-1; TRBD1 aligns across 9 bases. Trimming took 2 bases from V and 0 from J; bases not matched to a gene: 7. Germline loops: CDR1 SNHLY, CDR2 FYNNEI. This CDR3 has 17 amino acids. The CDR3 bases are TGTGCCAGCAGTGAAACCACAGGGGGCGCGTTGAACACTGAAGCTTTCTTT. Translated, it gives CASSETTGGALNTEAFF.

V and J are TRBV5-6 and TRBJ2-2; 11 bases align to TRBD2. The CDR3 runs to 17 residues. J gave up 3 bases and V 4 bases, and 8 bases lay outside the gene matches. From germline, CDR1 is SGHDT and CDR2 YYEEEE. The CDR3 spells CASSILLSGGDTGELFF. DNA for the CDR3: TGTGCCAGCAGCATACTCCTTAGCGGGGGGGACACCGGGGAGCTGTTTTTT. Full variable domain (rest looked up from reference TRBV5-6 and TRBJ2-2): DAGVTQSPTHLIKTRGQQVTLRCSPKSGHDTVSWYQQALGQGPQFIFQYYEEEERQRGNFPDRFSGHQFPNYSSELNVNALLLGDSALYLCASSILLSGGDTGELFFGEGSRLTVL.

The chain uses TRBV27 and TRBJ2-3, with D perhaps TRBD2 (5 bases). CDR1 and CDR2 (germline): MNHEY, SMNVEV (reference sequence). The V gene lost 1 base and the J gene lost 4 bases, with 6 bases spanning the gap. The CDR3 sequence is 13 residues long. In DNA form, the CDR3 reads TGTGCCAGCAGTTTATTCGGGGCAGATACGCAGTATTTT. Residues: CASSLFGADTQYF.

This clone was seen many times. This chain joins TRBV6-5 and TRBJ2-2; the match to TRBD1 covers 7 bases. The CDR3 spans 15 residues. V was pared by 6 bases and J by 2 bases, with 6 bases of the junction left unmatched. Germline CDR1 and CDR2: MNHEY and SVGAGI. CDR3 protein: CASRRGQINTGELFF. The DNA for the CDR3 is TGTGCCAGCAGGAGGGGACAGATAAACACCGGGGAGCTGTTTTTT.

The rearrangement uses TRBV5-1 and TRBJ2-5; 8 positions match TRBD1. V gave up 5 bases and J gave up 4 bases; unmatched junction bases: 4. The CDR3 covers 13 residues. Germline-derived CDR1 and CDR2 are SGHRS and YFSETQ. CDR3 coding DNA: TGCGCCAGCAGTCCGGACAGGGCAGAGACCCAGTACTTC. This sequence encodes CASSPDRAETQYF.